The rows below give T cell receptor beta chains drawn from one sample of a study of sequential checkpoint blockade in melanoma. Sequencing used immunoSEQ multiplex PCR; TCRdb keeps in-frame clones, though not all of them. The repertoire consists of 20,000 to 25,000 clones, with around 70% occurring once and the leading ten covering around 19%. The input for sequencing was CD8+ T cells sorted from blood (inferred from file names), taken from a patient given nivolumab and ipilimumab in sequence. These receptors all come from a human donor with melanoma. CDR3s leave out the opening cysteine and the closing phenylalanine or tryptophan.

v_gene | len | CDR3aa
TRBV19 | 13 | ASIASGGSAGELF
TRBV18 | 14 | ASSPPQVNSKNIQY
TRBV7-8 | 15 | ASSRFPPGEGGNTIY
TRBV18 | 10 | ASSPAGDTQY
TRBV9 | 12 | ASSLPEGFGEQF
TRBV4-3 | 14 | ASSPGEGHLGYGYT
TRBV9 | 13 | ASSWEGGSSTEAF
TRBV7-9 | 11 | ASPPAERAPLH
TRBV7-9 | 13 | ASSQEGQVLYGYT
TRBV6-1 | 12 | ASGETGTSYEQY
TRBV4-3 | 14 | ASSLGTGGSGNTIY
TRBV18 | 11 | ASSPAGTQPQH
TRBV6-6 | 13 | ASRSLLGGANEQF
TRBV11-2 | 10 | ASSLGAGELF
TRBV27 | 12 | ASSLSVGGQPQH
TRBV5-6 | 10 | ASSLGGGEQY
TRBV9 | 13 | ASSPLMSSYNEQF
TRBV28 | 11 | ASRPSGGDEQF
TRBV11-2 | 11 | ASSWGGTFTKY
TRBV9 | 12 | ASSAGQRTNEQF
TRBV7-9 | 12 | ASSLLVATGELF
TRBV13 | 11 | ASSIDRAYGYT
TRBV5-4 | 15 | ASSQDSNWGGLETQY
TRBV10-3 | 13 | AIRDGGAKNYEQY
TRBV15 | 13 | ATSRDRSINEKLF
TRBV5-4 | 13 | ASSLGDRGDFGYT
TRBV19 | 13 | ASSIPRTGGNEQF
TRBV19 | 10 | ATGNNYNEQF
TRBV2 | 11 | ASSEVENYGYT
TRBV11-2 | 10 | ASSRGGNTIY
TRBV9 | 14 | ASSVGASGAQETQY
TRBV4-1 | 12 | ASSQDLRPETQY
TRBV15 | 12 | ATRTGATNEKLF
TRBV5-6 | 10 | ASSFSVYGYT
TRBV19 | 16 | ASSIRRLVDLNTGELF
TRBV7-9 | 14 | ASSLSGGGEGDEAF
TRBV15 | 12 | ATSRDLAENEQF
TRBV9 | 14 | ASSQARDRGREKLF
TRBV18 | 12 | ASSGPQGDTEAF
TRBV27 | 14 | ASSLTGQGGAYEQY
TRBV29-1 | 11 | SVARGGTDTQY
TRBV9 | 15 | ASSLHRDRGLENIQY
TRBV6-1 | 14 | ASSELAGDPRNEQF
TRBV4-2 | 12 | ASSQEEGAKTQY
TRBV7-9 | 13 | ASSLPLDRAAGYT
TRBV11-2 | 15 | ASSLERGRGIRDTQY
TRBV6-4 | 14 | ASSDSGGGLYNEQF
TRBV7-2 | 11 | ASSLAHLETQY
TRBV5-6 | 13 | ASSEMTGNFMTIY
TRBV6-4 | 12 | ASSPGTGSYEQY
TRBV6-4 | 12 | ASRKRGGIDTQY